The T cell receptor (beta chain) under discussion was sequenced for a study of cytomegalovirus exposure and HLA in healthy donors. The study ran its PCR with 60 Vbeta and 13 Jbeta primers. TCRdb keeps only in-frame clones here, not all; method: immunoSEQ multiplex PCR. The table lists 100,000 to 140,000 clones, approximately 81% of them singletons, with around 2.3% in the top ten. Comment on this clone: The antigen is unknown.

Donors likely had unrecorded immune exposures despite being nominally healthy when sampled. The CDR3 is 13 residues long. The V gene end was trimmed by 11 bases and the J gene end by 2 bases; junction bases not matched to a gene: 6. Germline loops: CDR1 LNHNV, CDR2 YYDKDF (reference sequence). Findings of the study overall: Productive status was seen about 87% or about 30% of the time for most TCR beta V segments in an earlier analysis. HLA-A and HLA-B allele assignments for most subjects were reportedly predicted accurately using TCR beta sequences.

V gene TRBV15 combines with J gene TRBJ2-5; 9 nucleotides line up with TRBD2. What was sequenced was PBMCs. This sequence originates from a man aged 25 to 40 in good health and CMV-seronegative. The CDR3, as DNA: TGTGCCTCGCGAAGCGGGGGGCAAGAGACCCAGTACTTC. It encodes CASRSGGQETQYF.